These T cell receptor beta chains were read from a single sample in a study of CD8 T cells in ankylosing spondylitis. TCRdb called the 5' RACE reads again in MiXCR, with one record for every CDR3 protein. The sample consists of about 420,000 distinct CDR3 sequences, about a fifth of them appearing once. Sequenced sample: blood, either unsorted or a sorted T cell fraction (not recorded which). The source is a male donor with ankylosing spondylitis. CDR3s include the opening cysteine and the closing phenylalanine or tryptophan. A D gene is named only where the DNA matches it firmly. Clone sizes are given selectively: once, few, many, or a class where the clone is expanded.

>-|TRBJ2-7|TRBD1|TRBV28
CASRHSDRGEQYF
TGTGCCAGCAGACATTCCGACAGGGGCGAGCAGTACTTC
>-|TRBJ2-7|TRBD1|TRBV5-1
CASSLDRAGQYF
TGCGCCAGCAGCCTTGACAGGGCAGGGCAGTACTTC
>few|TRBJ1-3|-|TRBV7-2
CASSLIWGRGNTIYF
TGTGCCAGCAGCTTGATTTGGGGCAGGGGAAACACCATATATTTT
>-|TRBJ2-1|-|TRBV20-1
CSAPSTLDLNEQFF
TGCAGTGCTCCATCGACCCTCGACCTGAATGAGCAGTTCTTC
>few|TRBJ1-5|-|TRBV12-3/TRBV12-4
CASSFAGGGNQPQHF
TGTGCCAGCAGTTTCGCCGGGGGTGGCAATCAGCCCCAGCATTTT
>-|TRBJ1-4|-|TRBV10-3
CAISEGTWNEKLFF
TGTGCCATCAGTGAGGGGACGTGGAATGAAAAACTGTTTTTT
>-|TRBJ2-1|TRBD1|TRBV3-1
CASSQDYRGRGGQFF
TGTGCCAGCAGCCAAGATTACAGGGGCCGCGGAGGGCAGTTCTTC
>many|TRBJ1-1|TRBD1|TRBV29-1
CSARQGWNTEAFF
TGCAGCGCCAGACAGGGTTGGAACACTGAAGCTTTCTTT
>-|TRBJ2-3|-|TRBV7-3
CASSLNPRTDTQYF
TGTGCCAGCAGCTTAAACCCCCGCACAGATACGCAGTATTTT
>many|TRBJ2-2|-|TRBV7-9
CASRAGTNTGELFF
TGTGCCAGCAGGGCGGGGACGAACACCGGGGAGCTGTTTTTT
>few|TRBJ2-4|-|TRBV10-3
CAISEIMRGIQYF
TGTGCCATCAGTGAAATAATGCGGGGCATTCAGTACTTC
>few|TRBJ1-2|-|TRBV4-1
CASSQGGARSYGYTF
TGCGCCAGCAGCCAAGGGGGGGCTCGGAGTTATGGCTACACCTTC
>few|TRBJ1-5|TRBD1|TRBV6-5
CASSYSEGARQPQHF
TGTGCCAGCAGTTACTCGGAGGGGGCTCGGCAGCCCCAGCATTTT
>-|TRBJ2-3|-|TRBV7-3
CASSRLVGDTQYF
TGTGCCAGCAGTAGACTAGTGGGAGATACGCAGTATTTT
>-|TRBJ2-1|TRBD2|TRBV20-1
CSAFLGLAGGMYNEQFF
TGCAGTGCGTTCCTGGGACTAGCGGGAGGGATGTACAATGAGCAGTTCTTC
>-|TRBJ2-1|TRBD2|TRBV30
CAWSDGLAGDLLSYNEQFF
TGTGCCTGGAGTGACGGACTAGCGGGAGATCTTCTCTCCTACAATGAGCAGTTCTTC
>many|TRBJ2-6|-|TRBV18
CASSQGAGANVLTF
TGTGCCAGCTCACAGGGTGCTGGGGCCAACGTCCTGACTTTC
>many|TRBJ2-7|-|TRBV5-1
CASSYSYEQYF
TGTGCCAGCAGTTACTCATACGAGCAGTACTTC
>many|TRBJ1-4|TRBD1|TRBV12-3/TRBV12-4
CASTRAAGGTEKLFF
TGTGCCAGCACCCGGGCCGCAGGGGGGACAGAAAAACTGTTTTTT
>few|TRBJ2-1|-|TRBV5-1
CASSLRQGRGEQFF
TGCGCCAGCAGCTTGAGGCAGGGTCGGGGCGAGCAGTTCTTC
>-|TRBJ2-7|TRBD1|TRBV18
CASSPTGINSYEQYF
TGTGCCAGCTCGCCGACAGGGATTAACTCCTACGAGCAGTACTTC
>few|TRBJ1-5|-|TRBV6-1
CASSELEGRNNQPQHF
TGTGCCAGCAGTGAATTAGAGGGGCGGAACAATCAGCCCCAGCATTTT
>-|TRBJ1-4|TRBD1|TRBV2
CASSRSGTGGELFF
TGTGCCAGCTCTCGGTCGGGGACAGGGGGAGAACTGTTTTTT
>many|TRBJ2-2|TRBD2|TRBV7-3
CASSSGLAGDKLFF
TGTGCCAGCAGCTCAGGACTAGCGGGAGACAAGCTGTTTTTT
>few|TRBJ2-7|TRBD2|TRBV5-1
CASSLYGTSGSYEQYF
TGCGCCAGCAGCTTGTACGGGACTAGCGGGAGTTACGAGCAGTACTTC
>many|TRBJ1-1|TRBD1|TRBV18
CASSATGAPMNTEAFF
TGTGCCAGCTCGGCGACAGGGGCGCCCATGAACACTGAAGCTTTCTTT
>few|TRBJ2-1|-|TRBV29-1
CSVERVKQFF
TGCAGCGTTGAGAGGGTTAAGCAGTTCTTC
>many|TRBJ1-6|-|TRBV12-3/TRBV12-4
CASSFGQKDSPLHF
TGTGCCAGCAGTTTCGGGCAGAAAGATTCACCCCTCCACTTT
>few|TRBJ1-1|-|TRBV5-1
CASSLSRVGNTEAFF
TGCGCCAGCAGCTTGAGTCGTGTAGGGAACACTGAAGCTTTCTTT
>many|TRBJ2-1|TRBD2|TRBV29-1
CSVEGSGAGSYNEQFF
TGCAGCGTTGAAGGTAGCGGGGCGGGATCCTACAATGAGCAGTTCTTC
>-|TRBJ2-3|-|TRBV4-1
CASSQANRLSTDTQYF
TGCGCCAGCAGCCAAGCGAACCGGCTAAGCACAGATACGCAGTATTTT
>-|TRBJ1-1|-|TRBV20-1
CSARNRGAGEAFF
TGCAGTGCTAGAAATCGGGGGGCTGGTGAAGCTTTCTTT
>-|TRBJ2-7|-|TRBV28
CASRIVRGEQYF
TGTGCCAGCAGGATTGTGAGGGGCGAGCAGTACTTC
>few|TRBJ2-3|-|TRBV2
CASSVRTEVDTQYF
TGTGCCAGCAGTGTAAGGACAGAGGTGGATACGCAGTATTTT
>-|TRBJ2-1|TRBD2|TRBV5-1
CASSKEGLAGSEQFF
TGCGCCAGCAGCAAGGAGGGACTAGCGGGAAGCGAGCAGTTCTTC
>-|TRBJ2-1|TRBD2|TRBV20-1
CSARASPGGRNYNEQFF
TGCAGTGCTAGAGCTTCTCCTGGCGGGAGGAATTACAATGAGCAGTTCTTC
>-|TRBJ2-7|-|TRBV19
CASSRRWTGDREQYF
TGTGCCAGTAGTAGACGTTGGACGGGGGATCGGGAGCAGTACTTC
>-|TRBJ1-5|TRBD1|TRBV28
CASSRVQGGNQPQHF
TGTGCCAGCAGTCGGGTCCAGGGGGGCAATCAGCCCCAGCATTTT
>-|TRBJ2-2|-|TRBV7-2
CARGRQKMTGELFF
TGTGCCAGGGGAAGACAGAAAATGACCGGGGAGCTGTTTTTT
>-|TRBJ2-1|-|TRBV24-1
CATSARGFLSYNEQFF
TGTGCCACCAGTGCAAGGGGCTTTTTATCCTACAATGAGCAGTTCTTC
>few|TRBJ2-1|TRBD1|TRBV7-2
CASSLVGTGISNEQFF
TGTGCCAGCAGCTTAGTTGGGACAGGGATTTCGAATGAGCAGTTCTTC
>many|TRBJ2-2|TRBD1|TRBV29-1
CSVEAPGQWTGELFF
TGCAGCGTTGAGGCCCCGGGACAGTGGACCGGGGAGCTGTTTTTT
>few|TRBJ2-5|-|TRBV12-3/TRBV12-4
CASSSAGMATKTQYF
TGTGCCAGCAGCTCCGCCGGAATGGCTACAAAGACCCAGTACTTC
>-|TRBJ1-1|-|TRBV20-1
CCARGVGAVRNTEAFF
TGCTGTGCTAGAGGGGTGGGCGCAGTGAGAAACACTGAAGCTTTCTTT
>-|TRBJ2-1|TRBD2|TRBV3-1
CASSLRGGDYNEQFF
TGTGCCAGCAGCCTCCGGGGGGGGGACTACAATGAGCAGTTCTTC
>once|TRBJ2-3|-|TRBV20-1
CSAAADGGTDTQYF
TGCAGTGCAGCCGCGGACGGAGGCACAGATACGCAGTATTTT
>-|TRBJ2-7|-|TRBV7-2
CASNGLNSYEQYF
TGTGCCAGCAACGGCCTCAACTCCTACGAGCAGTACTTC
>few|TRBJ2-7|TRBD1|TRBV5-1
CASSVDRENYEQYF
TGCGCCAGCAGCGTTGACAGGGAAAACTACGAGCAGTACTTC
>medium-sized|TRBJ2-2|-|TRBV7-3
CASSSGLANTGELFF
TGTGCCAGCAGTTCTGGTCTCGCGAACACCGGGGAGCTGTTTTTT
>-|TRBJ2-7|TRBD2|TRBV19
CASTSGGYEQYF
TGTGCCAGTACTAGCGGGGGATACGAGCAGTACTTC
>few|TRBJ1-1|-|TRBV6-6
CASSSPADTEAFF
TGTGCCAGCAGTTCCCCGGCCGACACTGAAGCTTTCTTT
>few|TRBJ1-2|TRBD1|TRBV5-1
CASSLGDSYGYTF
TGCGCCAGCAGCTTGGGGGACAGCTATGGCTACACCTTC
>few|TRBJ2-3|-|TRBV3-1
CASSPSEDTQYF
TGTGCCAGCAGCCCGAGTGAGGATACGCAGTATTTT
>-|TRBJ1-3|TRBD1|TRBV5-1
CASSPTTGGNTIYF
TGCGCCAGCAGCCCCACGACAGGGGGAAACACCATATATTTT
>-|TRBJ2-1|TRBD2|TRBV20-1
CSASIASGYNEQFF
TGCAGTGCTAGTATCGCTAGCGGTTACAATGAGCAGTTCTTC